Below, one TCR beta chain is given with its context. In the study's own analysis: Counts of nucleated cells, estimated from reference gene primer amplification, were obtained. Sequencing used immunoSEQ multiplex PCR; TCRdb keeps in-frame clones, though not all of them. That table supplies the V and J calls and clone size; D and trimming were determined from the DNA. The sample consists of hundreds of thousands of clones, more than 75% of them appearing once. The record originates from a study of blood T cell repertoires in COVID-19. As for the study in general: Acute and convalescent COVID-19 specimens originated in the United States, Italy and Spain. Nucleic acid was either cDNA or gDNA, and it came from T cells, B-cell-depleted T cells, or PBMCs.

The CDR3 is 13 residues long. Unmatched junction bases numbered 6, after V lost 8 bases and J lost 2 bases. Germline CDR1 MGHRA, CDR2 YSYEKL. The clonotype comes from a woman aged 50 to 65 with active or convalescent COVID-19. The chain joins TRBV4-1 to TRBJ2-7, with 7 bases matching TRBD2. Sequencing input: peripheral blood. CDR3 sequence reads: CASGQSGTYEQYF. CDR3 coding DNA: TGCGCCAGCGGTCAAAGCGGGACCTACGAGCAGTACTTC.